The 17 T cell receptor beta chains listed next were all sequenced from one sample in a study of lymphopenia after photon versus proton radiotherapy. The method was immunoSEQ multiplex PCR; TCRdb's version includes in-frame clones alone and lacks a portion of them. The sample has 50,000 to 70,000 clones; approximately 90% are singletons. This material consisted of peripheral blood, taken from a patient treated with proton-based radiotherapy. The origin of the receptors is a man at least 80 years old with esophageal cancer.

This clone appeared a single time. This chain links TRBV10-3 with TRBJ1-2, with a possible D match to TRBD1 (5 bases). CDR1 and CDR2 (germline): ENHRY, SYGVKD. The CDR3 is made up of 14 amino acids. V gave up 2 bases and J gave up 1 base, with 8 bases separating them. The CDR3, as DNA: TGTGCCATCAGTGAGACAGGCGGTAACTATGGCTACACCTTC. Translated, it gives CAISETGGNYGYTF.

This chain joins TRBV19 and TRBJ1-5; D ambiguous. Trimming cost V 9 bases and J 0 bases, with 18 bases left between them. CDR1 LNHDA and CDR2 SQIVND come from the germline V gene (reference sequence). The length of the CDR3 is 16 residues. This CDR3 is CASRMEITYSNQPQHF. CDR3 DNA sequence: TGTGCCAGCAGAATGGAGATAACCTATAGCAATCAGCCCCAGCATTTT.

This clone is categorized as medium-sized. The V call is TRBV11-2, the J call TRBJ2-7; 8 bases are shared with TRBD2. This CDR3 comprises 15 residues. Germline CDR1 SGHAT, CDR2 FQNNGV. V was pared by 5 bases and J by 4 bases, with 10 bases of the junction left unmatched. The chain's CDR3 is CASSPIGGAKYEQYF. Written as DNA, the CDR3 is TGTGCCAGCAGCCCGATCGGGGGGGCGAAATACGAGCAGTACTTC.

The V and J genes are TRBV7-8 and TRBJ2-7, with 8 bases fitting TRBD2. The CDR3 loop spans 16 amino acids. After removal of 1 base from V and 0 bases from J, the junction contained 5 bases not matched to a gene. Germline V CDR1 and CDR2: SGHVS, FQNEAQ. CDR3 region: CASSLGSSGYSYEQYF. The CDR3 DNA reads as TGTGCCAGCAGCTTAGGGTCTAGCGGGTACTCCTACGAGCAGTACTTC.

This chain links TRBV5-6 with TRBJ1-2; TRBD1 is a possible D gene (6 bases). The CDR3 is 16 residues long. V was pared by 7 bases and J by 3 bases, with 22 bases between. CDR1 SGHDT and CDR2 YYEEEE come from the germline V gene. The CDR3 protein is CASGALAGVDDYGYTF. In DNA form, the CDR3 reads TGTGCCAGCGGTGCCCTGGCAGGGGTGGATGACTATGGCTACACCTTC. Full variable domain (rest looked up from reference TRBV5-6 and TRBJ1-2): DAGVTQSPTHLIKTRGQQVTLRCSPKSGHDTVSWYQQALGQGPQFIFQYYEEEERQRGNFPDRFSGHQFPNYSSELNVNALLLGDSALYLCASGALAGVDDYGYTFGSGTRLTVV.

The chain recombines TRBV7-2 with TRBJ2-5, with 13 bases matching TRBD2. CDR3 size: 16 residues. V gave up 3 bases and J gave up 5 bases; unmatched junction bases: 6. The germline V gene encodes CDR1 SGHTA and CDR2 FQGNSA. The CDR3 DNA reads TGTGCCAGCAGCTTGACACTAGCGGGGGGGCTGGAGACCCAGTACTTC. Protein product: CASSLTLAGGLETQYF.

This clone occurred once. J is TRBJ1-3 and V is TRBV5-4, with TRBD1 identical over 8 bases. The germline V gene encodes CDR1 SGHNT and CDR2 YYREEE (reference sequence). This CDR3 contains 15 residues. Trimming removed 4 bases from V and 2 bases from J; junction bases left unmatched: 5. This chain's CDR3 is CASSQGAGAGNTIYF. CDR3 in DNA: TGTGCCAGCAGCCAGGGGGCCGGGGCTGGAAACACCATATATTTT.

The chain joins TRBV5-3 to TRBJ2-2; 10 bases map to TRBD1. TRBV5-3 is sorted into the ORF group, with uncertain function. CDR3 length: 19 amino acids. The trim removed 1 base at V and 5 bases at J, leaving 14 bases unmatched. The CDR3 coding sequence is TGTGCCAGAAGCTTGAGAGACATCGACAGGGGGCTATGGACCGGGGAGCTGTTTTTT. Residues: CARSLRDIDRGLWTGELFF.

The chain carries TRBV9 and TRBJ1-3; a weak D match, TRBD1 (6 bases). Germline CDR1 SGDLS, CDR2 YYNGEE. The CDR3 extends over 17 amino acids. V lost 3 bases and J 0 bases, leaving 16 bases between the germline ends. The CDR3, as DNA: TGTGCCAGCAGCGAGAGTGGCAGGGGAGACTCTGGAAACACCATATATTTT. This sequence encodes CASSESGRGDSGNTIYF.

This rearrangement joins TRBV18 to TRBJ2-1, with 8 bases aligning to TRBD2. In germline, CDR1 is KGHSH, CDR2 LQKENI. This CDR3 contains 14 residues. The V segment lost 3 bases and the J segment 6 bases; nucleotides outside the gene matches: 4. The CDR3 protein is CASSPGLVSNEQFF. The CDR3 DNA reads TGTGCCAGCTCACCGGGACTAGTTTCCAATGAGCAGTTCTTC. The full variable domain, in which reference TRBV18 and TRBJ2-1 provide the parts outside the CDR3, is NAGVMQNPRHLVRRRGQEARLRCSPMKGHSHVYWYRQLPEEGLKFMVYLQKENIIDESGMPKERFSAEFPKEGPSILRIQQVVRGDSAAYFCASSPGLVSNEQFFGPGTRLTVL.

This clone occurred a few times. The chain combines TRBV6-5 with TRBJ2-7, with 11 bases fitting TRBD2. Trimming removed 6 bases from V and 2 bases from J; junction bases left unmatched: 3. The CDR3 is 14 residues long. The germline CDR1 and CDR2 sequences are MNHEY and SVGAGI. CDR3 nucleotides: TGTGCCAGCAGCTCACTAGCGGGGGCCTACGAGCAGTACTTC. Its translation: CASSSLAGAYEQYF.

The chain has TRBV5-8 and TRBJ2-1, with 8 bases fitting TRBD1. The germline V gene encodes CDR1 SGHTS and CDR2 YDEGEE. V lost 5 bases and J lost 0; bases outside the gene matches: 4. CDR3 length equals 15 residues. The CDR3: CASRQGQGSYNEQFF. The CDR3 bases are TGTGCCAGCAGACAAGGACAGGGCTCCTACAATGAGCAGTTCTTC.

The chain employs TRBV5-1 and TRBJ2-7, with 8 positions matching TRBD1. The CDR3 spans 18 residues. The V and J ends lost 0 bases and 3 bases, in that order; junction bases with no gene match: 14. Germline-derived CDR1 and CDR2 are SGHRS and YFSETQ. The CDR3 DNA is TGCGCCAGCAGCTTGGGTATACCAGGACAGGGTAACTTCTACGAGCAGTACTTC. As protein: CASSLGIPGQGNFYEQYF.

The chain couples TRBV10-1 to TRBJ2-3, with 7 bases fitting TRBD2. The ends lost 6 bases at V and 4 bases at J; junction bases unmatched: 10. The germline CDR1 and CDR2 sequences are WNHNN and SYGVQD (reference sequence). The CDR3 length is 15 residues. The CDR3 nucleotides read TGCGCCAGCAGCGATTCGGCGGGAGTGCCAGATACGCAGTATTTT. It yields the protein CASSDSAGVPDTQYF.

V gene TRBV5-4 combines with J gene TRBJ2-3, with 9 bases fitting TRBD2. The trim removed 4 bases at V and 3 bases at J, leaving 9 bases unmatched. This CDR3 is built from 16 residues. Germline V gives CDR1 SGHNT, CDR2 YYREEE (reference sequence). CDR3 nucleotide sequence: TGTGCCAGCAGCACCCCTAGCGGGATGGGTACAGATACGCAGTATTTT. Its translation is CASSTPSGMGTDTQYF.

The chain couples TRBV18 to TRBJ1-3; 8 bases line up with TRBD1. Germline CDR1 KGHSH, CDR2 LQKENI. CDR3 length: 17 amino acids. The J segment lost 0 bases and the V segment lost 1 base, leaving 5 bases of the junction unmatched. CDR3 protein: CASSPRQGASSGNTIYF. The CDR3 DNA reads TGTGCCAGCTCACCACGCCAGGGGGCCTCCTCTGGAAACACCATATATTTT.

The rearrangement links TRBV7-2 to TRBJ2-5; the match to TRBD2 covers 13 bases. The CDR3 is 14 amino acids. With V trimmed by 6 bases and J by 5 bases, 3 bases remained unmatched. Germline CDR1 and CDR2: SGHTA and FQGNSA. CDR3 residues: CASRGLAGRETQYF. In DNA, the CDR3 is TGTGCCAGCAGGGGACTAGCGGGACGGGAGACCCAGTACTTC.